The 17 T cell receptor beta chains below come from one sample, sequenced in a study of blood T cells in healthy people across ages. Combining a sample-barcoded 5' primer with a J-beta primer mix, a second PCR ran for about 7 to 11 cycles. One entry per CDR3 protein, called by TCRdb with MiXCR from the 5' RACE reads. The profile shows 1,500,000 or so distinct CDR3 sequences, approximately 59% of them singletons. The sequenced material came from blood. Every receptor here comes from a man in his late teens or twenties in good health.

The chain carries TRBV12-3 or TRBV12-4 and TRBJ2-2, with 13 positions matching TRBD2. The V and J ends lost 5 bases and 2 bases, in that order; junction bases with no gene match: 5. This CDR3 contains 17 residues. CDR3 region: CASSPPGLAGNTGELFF. For the CDR3, the DNA is TGTGCCAGCAGTCCTCCGGGACTAGCGGGAAACACCGGGGAGCTGTTTTTT.

The chain links TRBV7-6 to TRBJ1-4; TRBD1 matches at 10 bases. Germline assignment: CDR1 SGHVS and CDR2 FNYEAQ. The J segment lost 6 bases and the V segment lost 6 bases, leaving 4 bases of the junction unmatched. The CDR3 runs to 14 residues. CDR3 in amino acids: CASRAGTGDEKLFF. The CDR3 coding sequence is TGTGCCAGCAGGGCCGGGACAGGGGATGAAAAACTGTTTTTT.

This clonotype has just one count. The CDR3: CASRSFSGSSYNEQFF. DNA of the CDR3: TGTGCCAGCAGGTCCTTTAGCGGGAGCTCCTACAATGAGCAGTTCTTC. The chain uses TRBV6-5 and TRBJ2-1; 9 bases line up with TRBD2. The V segment lost 6 bases and the J segment 0 bases; nucleotides outside the gene matches: 6. This CDR3 has 16 amino acids. Germline V gives CDR1 MNHEY, CDR2 SVGAGI.

This chain connects TRBV3-1 to TRBJ1-6; 10 nucleotides match TRBD1. CDR3 length equals 17 residues. The V gene's germline CDR1 is LGHDT and CDR2 YNNKEL (reference sequence). With V trimmed by 0 bases and J by 5 bases, 4 bases remained unmatched. CDR3 sequence (DNA): TGTGCCAGCAGCCAAGAAGGAGGACAGGGGGATAATTCACCCCTCCACTTT. Translation: CASSQEGGQGDNSPLHF.

The chain carries TRBV20-1 and TRBJ2-1; TRBD1 matches 7 bases. Trimming removed 6 bases from V and 8 bases from J; junction bases left unmatched: 22. The CDR3 extends over 17 amino acids. CDR1 and CDR2 (germline): DFQATT, SNEGSKA (reference sequence). The CDR3 coding sequence is TGCAGTGCGAGGGGAAGAAAGGACAGGTACGATAAGTATGAGCAGTTCTTC. Amino acids: CSARGRKDRYDKYEQFF.

This clonotype appeared a single time. The V and J genes are TRBV4-1 and TRBJ2-5; 9 bases agree with TRBD2. Germline CDR1 MGHRA, CDR2 YSYEKL. After removal of 0 bases from V and 11 bases from J, the junction contained 10 bases not matched to a gene. This CDR3 contains 15 residues. The CDR3 reads CASSQEISGGSQQYF. The CDR3 bases are TGCGCCAGCAGCCAAGAAATTAGCGGGGGATCACAGCAGTACTTC.

This clonotype turned up a few times. The chain joins TRBV10-3 to TRBJ1-1; no firm D call. CDR1 is ENHRY, CDR2 SYGVKD, per germline. With 6 bases removed from V and 1 base from J, the gap between germline ends came to 6 bases. The CDR3 totals 12 residues. For the CDR3, the DNA is TGTGCCATCAGGGCAGAGAACACTGAAGCTTTCTTT. This sequence encodes CAIRAENTEAFF.

This clonotype was detected only a few times. The V and J genes are TRBV28 and TRBJ2-3, with D perhaps TRBD2 (7 bases). The CDR3 covers 14 residues. V was pared by 2 bases and J by 9 bases, with 15 bases between. CDR1 and CDR2 (germline): MDHEN, SYDVKM. CDR3 bases: TGTGCCAGCAGTTTAATCGTGGGGGGGGGCACGCAGTATTTT. Its translation: CASSLIVGGGTQYF.

The chain couples TRBV20-1 to TRBJ2-7, with 8 bases that match TRBD2. With V trimmed by 3 bases and J by 2 bases, 6 bases remained unmatched. Germline loops: CDR1 DFQATT, CDR2 SNEGSKA (reference sequence). CDR3 length: 14 amino acids. For the CDR3, the DNA is TGCAGTGCTAGTTCGGGGGGGACCACCTACGAGCAGTACTTC. As protein: CSASSGGTTYEQYF.

The chain carries TRBV28 and TRBJ1-2, with TRBD1 matching over 7 bases. The CDR3 is 14 residues long. The germline V gene encodes CDR1 MDHEN and CDR2 SYDVKM. Trimming removed 5 bases from V and 6 bases from J; junction bases left unmatched: 9. The CDR3 sequence: CASSPSGTANGYTF. Written as DNA, the CDR3 is TGTGCCAGCAGTCCTTCCGGGACAGCAAATGGCTACACCTTC.

The V call is TRBV5-5, the J call TRBJ2-1, with 9 bases fitting TRBD2. V lost 5 bases, J lost 10 bases, and 7 bases stayed unmatched. CDR3 length equals 13 residues. CDR1 and CDR2 (germline): SGHKS, YYEKEE (reference sequence). The CDR3 DNA is TGTGCCAGCAGTTCTAGCGGGAACTACGAGCAGTTCTTC. Protein: CASSSSGNYEQFF.

This clonotype was seen only a few times. DNA for the CDR3: TGTGCCGGACAAACCAGGGGGCCTCTAGGAAGCTCTGGGGCCAACGTCCTGACTTTC. Its protein product is CAGQTRGPLGSSGANVLTF. The V gene is TRBV2, the J gene TRBJ2-6; the match to TRBD1 covers 8 bases. The length of the CDR3 is 19 residues. CDR1 SNHLY and CDR2 FYNNEI come from the germline V gene. Trimming took 11 bases from V and 0 from J; bases not matched to a gene: 18.

This clonotype occurred a few times. The J gene is TRBJ2-5, the V gene TRBV11-2; perhaps TRBD2 as D (6 bases). The germline gives CDR1 SGHAT, CDR2 FQNNGV. The CDR3 extends over 16 amino acids. V was clipped by 0 bases and J by 5 bases, with 16 bases between them. CDR3 nucleotides: TGTGCCAGCAGCTTAGATCGGTCGGAGGGAGAGGAGACCCAGTACTTC. Translation: CASSLDRSEGEETQYF. The full variable domain, completed using reference TRBV11-2 and TRBJ2-5, is EAGVAQSPRYKIIEKRQSVAFWCNPISGHATLYWYQQILGQGPKLLIQFQNNGVVDDSQLPKDRFSAERLKGVDSTLKIQPAKLEDSAVYLCASSLDRSEGEETQYFGPGTRLLVL.

The J gene is TRBJ1-1, the V gene TRBV9; 8 nucleotides align to TRBD1. The V and J ends lost 3 bases and 4 bases, in that order; junction bases with no gene match: 5. The germline gives CDR1 SGDLS, CDR2 YYNGEE. This CDR3 region has 14 residues. DNA of the CDR3: TGTGCCAGCAGCGCCAGACAGGGGCGCACTGAAGCTTTCTTT. Protein: CASSARQGRTEAFF.

The rearrangement links TRBV6-6 to TRBJ1-2; 7 bases match TRBD1. The CDR3 runs 15 residues. V dropped 5 bases and J dropped 2; count of bases not matched to a gene: 8. Per germline, CDR1 MNHNY and CDR2 SVGAGI (reference sequence). The CDR3, as DNA: TGTGCCAGCAGTAGGGGACAGCGAGAGAACTATGGCTACACCTTC. Protein: CASSRGQRENYGYTF.

CDR3 in amino acids: CASRPGLAGELVYEQYF. The CDR3 DNA reads as TGTGCCAGTAGACCGGGACTAGCGGGAGAGCTAGTATACGAGCAGTACTTC. This chain connects TRBV2 to TRBJ2-7, with TRBD2 matching over 14 bases. CDR3 size: 17 residues. Germline-derived CDR1 and CDR2 are SNHLY and FYNNEI. Trimming took 9 bases from V and 4 from J; bases not matched to a gene: 14.

The DNA of the CDR3 is TGTGCCAGCAGCCAAGAGGGGGACAGACGATACTACGAGCAGTACTTC. Residues: CASSQEGDRRYYEQYF. J is TRBJ2-7 and V is TRBV4-2; 7 bases are shared with TRBD1. The J segment lost 3 bases and the V segment lost 0 bases, leaving 8 bases of the junction unmatched. Germline loops: CDR1 LGHNA, CDR2 YNFKEQ. This CDR3 region has 16 residues.